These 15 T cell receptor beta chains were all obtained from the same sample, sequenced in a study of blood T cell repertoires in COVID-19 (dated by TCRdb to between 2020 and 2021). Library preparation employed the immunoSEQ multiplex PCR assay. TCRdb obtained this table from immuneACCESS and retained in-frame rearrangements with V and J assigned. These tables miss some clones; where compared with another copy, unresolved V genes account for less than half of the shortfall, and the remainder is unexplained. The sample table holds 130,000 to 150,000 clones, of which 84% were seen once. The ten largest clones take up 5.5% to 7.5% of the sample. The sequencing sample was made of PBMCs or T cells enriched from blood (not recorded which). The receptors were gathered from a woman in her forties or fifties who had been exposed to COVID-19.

CDR3 nucleotide sequence: TGTGCCAGCAGCCCGCAGGTTGAAACTAATGAAAAACTGTTTTTT. Residues: CASSPQVETNEKLFF. The rearrangement links TRBV9 to TRBJ1-4; D is unresolved. Germline CDR1 SGDLS, CDR2 YYNGEE. Trimming left V 4 bases short and J 1 base short, with 11 bases between. The CDR3 length is 15 residues.

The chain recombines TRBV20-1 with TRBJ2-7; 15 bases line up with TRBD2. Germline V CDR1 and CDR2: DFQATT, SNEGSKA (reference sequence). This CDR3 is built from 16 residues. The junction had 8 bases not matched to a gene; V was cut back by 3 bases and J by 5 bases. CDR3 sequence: CSASGTSGRYVHEQYF. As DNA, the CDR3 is TGCAGTGCTAGTGGGACTAGCGGGAGGTATGTCCACGAGCAGTACTTC.

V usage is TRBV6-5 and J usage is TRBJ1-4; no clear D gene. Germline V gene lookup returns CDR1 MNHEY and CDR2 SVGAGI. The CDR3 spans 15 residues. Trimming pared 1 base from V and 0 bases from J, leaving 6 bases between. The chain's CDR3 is CASSYFGTTNEKLFF. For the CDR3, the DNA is TGTGCCAGCAGTTACTTCGGGACAACTAATGAAAAACTGTTTTTT.

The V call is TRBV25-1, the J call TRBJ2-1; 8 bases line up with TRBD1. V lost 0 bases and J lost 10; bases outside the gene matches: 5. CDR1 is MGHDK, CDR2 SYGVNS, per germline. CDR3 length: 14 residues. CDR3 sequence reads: CASSEYRGTGEQFF. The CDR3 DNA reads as TGTGCCAGCAGTGAATATAGAGGGACAGGCGAGCAGTTCTTC.

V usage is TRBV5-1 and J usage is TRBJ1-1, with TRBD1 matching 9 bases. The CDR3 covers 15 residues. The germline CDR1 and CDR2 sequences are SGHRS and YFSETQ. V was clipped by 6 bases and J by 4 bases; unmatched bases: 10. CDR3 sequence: CASTRQGGTFTEAFF. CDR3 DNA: TGCGCCAGCACGAGACAGGGGGGGACCTTCACTGAAGCTTTCTTT.

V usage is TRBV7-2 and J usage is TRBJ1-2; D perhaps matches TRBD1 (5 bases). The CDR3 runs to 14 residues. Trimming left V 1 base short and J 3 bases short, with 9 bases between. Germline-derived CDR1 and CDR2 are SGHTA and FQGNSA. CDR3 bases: TGTGCCAGCAGCTTAGAAGGGGCAGACTATGGCTACACCTTC. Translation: CASSLEGADYGYTF.

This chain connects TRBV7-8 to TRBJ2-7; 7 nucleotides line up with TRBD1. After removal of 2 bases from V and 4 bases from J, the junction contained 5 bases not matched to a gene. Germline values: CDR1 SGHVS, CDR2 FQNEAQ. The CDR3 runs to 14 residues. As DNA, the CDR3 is TGTGCCAGCAGCTTACGAGGGGGCTTTTACGAGCAGTACTTC. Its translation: CASSLRGGFYEQYF.

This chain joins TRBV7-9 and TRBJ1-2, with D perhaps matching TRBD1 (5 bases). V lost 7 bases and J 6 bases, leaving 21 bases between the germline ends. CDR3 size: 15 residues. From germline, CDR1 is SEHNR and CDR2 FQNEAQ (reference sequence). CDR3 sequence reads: CASTSRWGLGNGYTF. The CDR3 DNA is TGTGCCAGCACCAGCAGGTGGGGCTTAGGTAATGGCTACACCTTC. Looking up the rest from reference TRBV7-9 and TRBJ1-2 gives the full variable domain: DTGVSQNPRHKITKRGQNVTFRCDPISEHNRLYWYRQTLGQGPEFLTYFQNEAQLEKSRLLSDRFSAERPKGSFSTLEIQRTEQGDSAMYLCASTSRWGLGNGYTFGSGTRLTVV.

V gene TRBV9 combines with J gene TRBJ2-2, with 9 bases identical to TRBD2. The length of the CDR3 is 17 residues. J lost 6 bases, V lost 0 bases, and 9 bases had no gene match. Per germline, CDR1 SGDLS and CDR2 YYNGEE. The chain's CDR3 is CASSVGLSSGNAGELFF. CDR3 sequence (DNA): TGTGCCAGCAGCGTAGGACTTTCTAGCGGGAATGCCGGGGAGCTGTTTTTT.

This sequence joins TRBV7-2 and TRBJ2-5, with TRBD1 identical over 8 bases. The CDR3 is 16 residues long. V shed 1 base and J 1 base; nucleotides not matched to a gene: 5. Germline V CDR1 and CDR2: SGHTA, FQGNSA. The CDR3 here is CASSLGDRGGQETQYF. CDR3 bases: TGTGCCAGCAGCTTAGGAGACAGGGGAGGCCAAGAGACCCAGTACTTC. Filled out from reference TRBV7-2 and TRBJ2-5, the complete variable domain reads GAGVSQSPSNKVTEKGKDVELRCDPISGHTALYWYRQSLGQGLEFLIYFQGNSAPDKSGLPSDRFSAERTGGSVSTLTIQRTQQEDSAVYLCASSLGDRGGQETQYFGPGTRLLVL.

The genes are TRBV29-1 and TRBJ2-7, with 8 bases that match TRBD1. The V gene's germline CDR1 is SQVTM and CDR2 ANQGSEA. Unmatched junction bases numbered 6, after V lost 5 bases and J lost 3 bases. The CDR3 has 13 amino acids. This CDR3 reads CSVTHGQGYEQYF. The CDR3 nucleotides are TGCAGCGTTACCCACGGACAGGGCTACGAGCAGTACTTC.

The CDR3, as DNA: TGTGCCAGCAGCAAGGGAAACAGGGGGGGAACCGGGGAGCTGTTTTTT. It specifies CASSKGNRGGTGELFF. This rearrangement joins TRBV7-2 to TRBJ2-2; D is possibly TRBD1 (8 bases). Per the germline V gene, CDR1 is SGHTA and CDR2 is FQGNSA. This CDR3 region has 16 residues. The germline V and J ends were trimmed by 5 bases and 5 bases, with 18 bases remaining between them.

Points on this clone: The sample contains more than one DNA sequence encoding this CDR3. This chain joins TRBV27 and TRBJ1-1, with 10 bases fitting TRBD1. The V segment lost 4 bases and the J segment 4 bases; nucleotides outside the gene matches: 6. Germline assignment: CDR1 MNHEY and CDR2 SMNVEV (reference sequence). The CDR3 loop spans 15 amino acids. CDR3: CASSSRQGAFTEAFF. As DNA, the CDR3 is TGTGCCAGCAGTTCCCGACAGGGGGCGTTCACTGAAGCTTTCTTT.

The CDR3 bases are TGTGCCAGCAGCAGGACACCTCAATCCTACGAGCAGTACTTC. This translates into CASSRTPQSYEQYF. This sequence joins TRBV5-6 and TRBJ2-7, with D possibly matching TRBD1 (5 bases). Germline V gene sequence: CDR1 SGHDT, CDR2 YYEEEE. V lost 4 bases and J 1 base, leaving 12 bases between the germline ends. The CDR3 consists of 14 residues.

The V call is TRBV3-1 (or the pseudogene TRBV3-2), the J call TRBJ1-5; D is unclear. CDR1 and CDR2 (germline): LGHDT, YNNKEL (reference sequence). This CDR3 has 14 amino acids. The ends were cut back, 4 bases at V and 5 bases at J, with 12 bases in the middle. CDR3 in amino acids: CASSPPWRDQPQHF. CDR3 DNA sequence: TGTGCCAGCAGCCCGCCCTGGCGGGATCAGCCCCAGCATTTT.